Below are 20 T cell receptor beta chains sequenced from a single sample in a study of blood T cell repertoires in COVID-19. Method: immunoSEQ multiplex PCR; TCRdb's copy keeps in-frame clones and lacks some. Found here are 200,000 to 250,000 clones, around 86% of them singletons; the top ten hold approximately 13%. Sequencing input: peripheral blood. The receptors originated from an elderly man with acute or convalescent COVID-19.

The V and J genes are TRBV28 and TRBJ1-5; 7 bases are shared with TRBD1. Germline trimming cut 2 bases from V and 4 bases from J; bases unmatched to any gene: 5. Germline V gene sequence: CDR1 MDHEN, CDR2 SYDVKM. The CDR3 consists of 15 residues. The DNA for the CDR3 is TGTGCCAGCAGTTTAAGACAGGGCCCGAATCAGCCCCAGCATTTT. Amino acid sequence: CASSLRQGPNQPQHF. Drawing the rest from reference TRBV28 and TRBJ1-5, the complete variable domain is DVKVTQSSRYLVKRTGEKVFLECVQDMDHENMFWYRQDPGLGLRLIYFSYDVKMKEKGDIPEGYSVSREKKERFSLILESASTNQTSMYLCASSLRQGPNQPQHFGDGTRLSIL.

In this sample, this clone turned up a few times. The gene calls are TRBV18 and TRBJ1-5, with 8 nucleotides matching TRBD1. Germline V gives CDR1 KGHSH, CDR2 LQKENI. The CDR3 runs 13 residues. Unmatched junction bases numbered 2, after V lost 5 bases and J lost 5 bases. Here the CDR3 DNA reads TGTGCCAGCTCAGCGACAGGGGATCAGCCCCAGCATTTT. Its translation: CASSATGDQPQHF.

V is TRBV3-1 (or the pseudogene TRBV3-2) and J is TRBJ1-3; D gene unclear. CDR1 and CDR2 (germline): LGHDT, YNNKEL (reference sequence). The CDR3 is 15 amino acids. V lost 4 bases and J 0 bases, leaving 10 bases between the germline ends. As DNA, the CDR3 is TGTGCCAGCAGCCGGCTGAGGAGCTCTGGAAACACCATATATTTT. Its translation: CASSRLRSSGNTIYF.

V gene TRBV2 combines with J gene TRBJ1-3; D possibly corresponds to TRBD1 (6 bases). Deletions cut 6 bases from V and 2 bases from J, with 14 bases between. This CDR3 spans 15 amino acids. Germline assignment: CDR1 SNHLY and CDR2 FYNNEI. Here the CDR3 reads CASSRTDRPGNTIYF. The CDR3 DNA follows: TGTGCCAGCAGCCGGACAGACCGCCCTGGAAACACCATATATTTT.

This chain joins TRBV18 and TRBJ1-5; TRBD1 matches 9 bases. The germline CDR1 and CDR2 sequences are KGHSH and LQKENI. The CDR3 has 15 amino acids. Trimming took 6 bases from V and 4 from J; bases not matched to a gene: 7. For the CDR3, the DNA is TGTGCCAGCTCCTCGGACAGGGGACGTAATCAGCCCCAGCATTTT. This sequence encodes CASSSDRGRNQPQHF.

The chain couples TRBV19 to TRBJ1-4; 8 nucleotides match TRBD1. V trimming: 2 bases; J trimming: 8 bases; junction bases outside the gene matches: 4. CDR3 length equals 14 residues. From germline, CDR1 is LNHDA and CDR2 SQIVND (reference sequence). CDR3 residues: CASSITGGGEKLFF. In DNA, the CDR3 is TGTGCCAGTAGTATAACAGGGGGAGGAGAAAAACTGTTTTTT.

The chain carries TRBV7-9 and TRBJ2-2, with D perhaps TRBD2 (6 bases). Trimming took off 1 base at V and 9 bases at J, with 15 bases between the two ends. Per germline, CDR1 SEHNR and CDR2 FQNEAQ (reference sequence). The CDR3 spans 15 residues. The CDR3 sequence is CASSLVPGVPRELFF. Written as DNA, the CDR3 is TGTGCCAGCAGCTTAGTGCCGGGAGTCCCCCGGGAGCTGTTTTTT.

The genes are TRBV15 and TRBJ2-5; 10 bases line up with TRBD1. The ends lost 3 bases at V and 4 bases at J; junction bases unmatched: 5. Germline lookup yields CDR1 LNHNV and CDR2 YYDKDF (reference sequence). This CDR3 comprises 15 residues. In DNA, the CDR3 is TGTGCCACCAGCAGGGGGGGACAGGGGACAGAGACCCAGTACTTC. This translates into CATSRGGQGTETQYF.

The chain uses TRBV5-5 and TRBJ1-6; D is undetermined. CDR1 is SGHKS, CDR2 YYEKEE, per germline (reference sequence). CDR3 length: 13 amino acids. V lost 4 bases and J lost 9, with 11 bases in between. CDR3 nucleotide sequence: TGTGCCAGCAGCCGGGAAGAGAGTTCACCCCTCCACTTT. It codes for CASSREESSPLHF.

V and J are TRBV19 and TRBJ1-3; D not resolved. This CDR3 is 15 amino acids long. V was trimmed by 7 bases and J by 2 bases, leaving 15 bases between them. Germline V gene data show CDR1 as LNHDA and CDR2 as SQIVND (reference sequence). CDR3: CASNSIQAAGNTIYF. The CDR3 DNA reads as TGTGCCAGTAATTCCATCCAGGCCGCTGGAAACACCATATATTTT.

V is TRBV20-1 and J is TRBJ1-1; D is unclear. V shed 3 bases and J shed 3 bases, with 5 bases lying between them. Germline V lookup: CDR1 DFQATT, CDR2 SNEGSKA (reference sequence). The CDR3 extends over 11 amino acids. CDR3 nucleotides: TGCAGTGCTAGGTCGGACACTGAAGCTTTCTTT. Its translation is CSARSDTEAFF.

V is TRBV29-1 and J is TRBJ2-2, with 10 bases that match TRBD2. Per the germline V gene, CDR1 is SQVTM and CDR2 is ANQGSEA. This CDR3 spans 16 amino acids. The ends lost 0 bases at V and 6 bases at J; junction bases unmatched: 7. The chain's CDR3 is CSVEEGASGSAGELFF. The DNA of the CDR3 is TGCAGCGTTGAAGAAGGAGCTAGCGGGAGTGCCGGGGAGCTGTTTTTT.

The J gene is TRBJ2-1, the V gene TRBV7-2; D is uncertain. The V and J ends lost 5 bases and 8 bases respectively, with 13 bases between them. The V gene's germline CDR1 is SGHTA and CDR2 FQGNSA. The CDR3 consists of 13 residues. The CDR3 DNA follows: TGTGCCAGCAGCGACCCTGTCAGGCATGAGCAGTTCTTC. Translating gives CASSDPVRHEQFF.

V is TRBV15 and J is TRBJ2-1; 10 nucleotides agree with TRBD2. With 4 bases clipped from V and 9 bases from J, the junction kept 9 bases outside the gene matches. Germline values: CDR1 LNHNV, CDR2 YYDKDF (reference sequence). The length of the CDR3 is 15 residues. The CDR3 spells CATSTSGGAGTEQFF. In DNA form, the CDR3 reads TGTGCCACCAGCACCAGCGGGGGGGCGGGCACTGAGCAGTTCTTC.

The chain employs TRBV3-1 (or the pseudogene TRBV3-2) and TRBJ1-4, with D perhaps TRBD1 (6 bases). V lost 1 base and J lost 7, with 10 bases in between. The germline gives CDR1 LGHDT, CDR2 YNNKEL (reference sequence). CDR3 length equals 14 residues. The CDR3 sequence is CASSQAGAGEKLFF. DNA for the CDR3: TGTGCCAGCAGCCAAGCAGGGGCTGGTGAAAAACTGTTTTTT.

The V and J genes are TRBV6-5 and TRBJ1-6, with a possible D match to TRBD1 (6 bases). The V end was cut by 7 bases, the J end by 7 bases, with 11 bases between. CDR1 and CDR2 from the germline V gene are MNHEY and SVGAGI. The CDR3 spans 13 residues. The CDR3 DNA sequence: TGTGCCAGCATCAGGCAGGGGAATTCACCCCTCCACTTT. Protein product: CASIRQGNSPLHF.

The chain couples TRBV7-9 to TRBJ1-3; no firm D call. The CDR3 covers 15 residues. Trimming removed 9 bases from V and 2 bases from J, with 17 bases in between. The germline V gene encodes CDR1 SEHNR and CDR2 FQNEAQ (reference sequence). In nucleotides, the CDR3 is TGTGCCAGGGACGGGGAGACCCTCGCTGGAAACACCATATATTTT. It encodes CARDGETLAGNTIYF.

The chain links TRBV18 to TRBJ2-7, with 10 bases aligning to TRBD1. Germline V CDR1 and CDR2: KGHSH, LQKENI. Unmatched junction bases numbered 4, after V lost 3 bases and J lost 5 bases. CDR3 length: 14 amino acids. The CDR3 DNA follows: TGTGCCAGCTCACCGGGACAGGGGTACCACGAGCAGTACTTC. It is translated as CASSPGQGYHEQYF.

The rearrangement links TRBV18 to TRBJ1-1, with TRBD1 matching over 8 bases. The germline CDR1 and CDR2 sequences are KGHSH and LQKENI. The CDR3 is made up of 16 amino acids. With V trimmed by 3 bases and J by 0 bases, 6 bases remained unmatched. CDR3 coding DNA: TGTGCCAGCTCACCCCTTTCGGACAGGGTGAACACTGAAGCTTTCTTT. It encodes CASSPLSDRVNTEAFF.

The J gene is TRBJ2-2, the V gene TRBV3-1 (or the pseudogene TRBV3-2), with D tentatively TRBD2 (6 bases). Germline values: CDR1 LGHDT, CDR2 YNNKEL (reference sequence). V was cut by 4 bases and J by 7 bases, with 10 bases left in between. This CDR3 is built from 13 residues. CDR3 region: CASSRLGGGELFF. The CDR3 DNA reads as TGTGCCAGCAGCCGACTGGGGGGCGGGGAGCTGTTTTTT.